A single T cell receptor (beta chain) is shown here with its context. Construction of the TCR beta libraries employed iRepertoire HTBI primers in conjunction with Arm-PCR of CDR3 regions. MiXCR, run by TCRdb on the multiplex PCR reads, gives a single entry per CDR3 protein. This sample has a few hundred thousand distinct CDR3 sequences; approximately 16% occur once, and the top ten carry approximately 22%. This CDR3 comprises 14 residues. In germline, CDR1 is MNHNS, CDR2 SASEGT. Trimming took 5 bases from V and 5 from J, leaving 16 bases between them. Time point noted: newly diagnosed GD, antithyroid drugs for less than 3 months. Preparation of the TCR library used RNA extracted from PBMCs. The data were taken from a study of regulatory T cells in long-lasting Graves disease. These data were also reused for a study on T cells in Graves' hyperthyroidism and ophthalmopathy.

This TCR was recovered from a woman under 30 with Graves disease. This chain joins TRBV6-1 and TRBJ2-7; a weak D match, TRBD1 (5 bases). The material was peripheral blood mononuclear cells (PBMCs), obtained at new diagnosis, from a patient treated with antithyroid drugs. The DNA of the CDR3 is TGTGCCAGCAGTAACAGGTTCCCTCCCGACGAGCAGTACTTC. It codes for CASSNRFPPDEQYF.